The present T cell receptor (beta chain) was sequenced within a study of breast tumors, draining lymph nodes, adjacent tissues (dated by TCRdb to the mid-2010s). Regarding the study in general: TCR beta repertoires were compared across tumor, adjacent nontumor tissue and axillary lymph nodes obtained from breast cancer patients. The study aimed to assess the relationships and possible T-cell exchange between tumor, surrounding tissue and draining lymph node repertoires in human breast cancer. The research as a whole found: The data were considered consistent with most tumor T cells being derived from the lymph node and subsequently expanding within tumor tissue. Rather than being directly demonstrated, the conclusion that tumor T cells originate in lymph nodes was presented as consistent with a hypothesis. The similarity between tumor and nontumor tissue repertoires was significantly greater in luminal-like breast cancer than in basal-like breast cancer. Tumor T-cell repertoires showed less diversity than lymph node repertoires and more diversity than nontumor tissue repertoires, and tumor T-cell repertoires showed preferential V and J gene usage.

The axillary draining lymph nodes of breast cancer patients were the source of the lymph node samples. This clonotype was observed at least ten times. The target of this receptor is not known. Base qualities are not at hand, and no much larger clone is one base apart. Sequenced using an Illumina HiSeq 2000. Multiplex PCR amplification was used to build the TCR beta chain libraries. High-throughput sequencing was used to analyze the amplified TCR beta chain products. Using fastp at Q25 and MiXCR, TCRdb reprocessed the public reads and kept productive beta chains. Duplicate CDR3 protein sequences are folded into a single record with the most common DNA and genes. Across this sample there are 150,000 or so distinct CDR3 sequences, with roughly a third seen only once. The biggest ten clones account for roughly 3.8% of the sample. This TCR was sampled from a female donor with breast cancer. Some clones in this sample may be carry-over from other donors' samples. Material: axillary lymph node tissue.

The nucleotides read TGTGCCAGCAGTTCTTCCCAACCCCACGAGCAGTACTTC. This encodes CASSSSQPHEQYF. The chain is assembled from TRBV28 and TRBJ2-7; the D gene cannot be resolved reliably. The V end loses 4 bases and the J end loses 5 bases, and a stretch of 12 bases separates them. CDR1 and CDR2 (MDHEN, SYDVKM) derive from the germline V gene. Measured from the cysteine to the phenylalanine, the CDR3 is 13 residues long. Only CDR3 DNA remains: 39 bases, in frame from the first base.